The subject of this entry is one TCR beta chain. Its specificity is not known. The sample belongs to a study of T-cell memory formation after mild COVID-19. Study results and caveats: Second-wave clones with a day 37 peak had unconfirmed SARS-CoV-2 specificity. Some SARS-CoV-2-responding clones were already detected in memory before infection.

TCRdb ran MiXCR on the 5' RACE reads and lists one entry per CDR3 protein. This repertoire shows under 350,000 distinct CDR3 sequences, around 16% found once; its top ten account for roughly 20%. CDR3 size: 14 residues. Germline lookup yields CDR1 SGHKS and CDR2 YYEKEE (reference sequence). The V and J ends lost 4 bases and 0 bases, in that order; junction bases with no gene match: 3. The chain joins TRBV5-5 to TRBJ1-1, with 7 bases matching TRBD1. The sequence came from a man aged 18 to 30 who had mild COVID-19 (a few samples of this study predate the infection). Cell type and time point are not known. The sequencing sample was made of PBMCs or a T cell subset sorted from them (not recorded which). CDR3 sequence: CASSEGQLNTEAFF. The CDR3 DNA reads as TGTGCCAGCAGCGAGGGACAGCTGAACACTGAAGCTTTCTTT.